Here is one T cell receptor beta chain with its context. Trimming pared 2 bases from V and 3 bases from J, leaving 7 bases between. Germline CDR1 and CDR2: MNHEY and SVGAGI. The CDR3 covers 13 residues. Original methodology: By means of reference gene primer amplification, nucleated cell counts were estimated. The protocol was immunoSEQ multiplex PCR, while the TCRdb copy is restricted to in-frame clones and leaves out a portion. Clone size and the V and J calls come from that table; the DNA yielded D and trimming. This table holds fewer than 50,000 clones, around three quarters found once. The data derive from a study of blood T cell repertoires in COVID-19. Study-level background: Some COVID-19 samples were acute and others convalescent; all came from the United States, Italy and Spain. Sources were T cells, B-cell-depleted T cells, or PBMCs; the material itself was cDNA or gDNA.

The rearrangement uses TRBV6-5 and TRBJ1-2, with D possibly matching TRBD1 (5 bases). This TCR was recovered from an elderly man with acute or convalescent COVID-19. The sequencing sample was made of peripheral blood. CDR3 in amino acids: CASSYGADYGYTF. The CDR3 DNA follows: TGTGCCAGCAGTTACGGGGCAGACTATGGCTACACCTTC.